The clone carrying this T cell receptor beta chain was recorded a few times. TCRdb recomputed calls from the RT-PCR reads with MiXCR, one row per CDR3 protein. Counted here are about 680,000 distinct CDR3 sequences, 13% to 15% occurring once; the ten biggest clones make up 3.6%. CDR1 and CDR2 from the germline V gene are KGHDR and SFDVKD. There are 11 residues in the CDR3. The V gene end was trimmed by 10 bases and the J gene end by 10 bases; junction bases not matched to a gene: 7. Input material: memory CD4+ T cells from blood. The gene calls are TRBV24-1 and TRBJ1-1; TRBD1 matches 8 bases. The clonotype was recovered from a female donor in good health, serving as a healthy control. CDR3 DNA: TGTGCCACAATTGGGACAGGCTCAGCTTTCTTT. This translates into CATIGTGSAFF.